One and the same sample provided the 21 T cell receptor beta chains below, sequenced in a study of blood T cell repertoires in COVID-19. Some clones are missing from TCRdb's copy, which holds only in-frame ones; the method was immunoSEQ multiplex PCR. The profile shows hundreds of thousands of clones, approximately 83% of them singletons. The sample consisted of peripheral blood. All receptors derive from a woman aged 25-40 years with COVID-19, enrolled during active disease.

This sequence joins TRBV6-5 and TRBJ2-3; 7 positions agree with TRBD2. The CDR3 has 13 amino acids. The J segment lost 4 bases and the V segment lost 5 bases, leaving 3 bases of the junction unmatched. Germline CDR1 is MNHEY and CDR2 is SVGAGI. The CDR3 protein is CASSPRGSDTQYF. DNA of the CDR3: TGTGCCAGCAGTCCGCGGGGGTCAGATACGCAGTATTTT.

This clone was seen only once. The rearrangement links TRBV19 to TRBJ1-1, with D uncertain. The CDR3 sequence is 14 residues long. The germline V gene encodes CDR1 LNHDA and CDR2 SQIVND (reference sequence). The ends were cut back, 5 bases at V and 7 bases at J, with 17 bases in the middle. The CDR3 nucleotides are TGTGCCAGTAGTCCTCAGGTGGCCAGCCATGAAGCTTTCTTT. Protein: CASSPQVASHEAFF.

The chain recombines TRBV19 with TRBJ2-2; 8 bases are shared with TRBD1. Germline loops: CDR1 LNHDA, CDR2 SQIVND (reference sequence). V gave up 4 bases and J gave up 0 bases; unmatched junction bases: 4. The CDR3 length is 16 residues. CDR3 sequence: CASSTIQGANTGELFF. DNA of the CDR3: TGTGCCAGTAGTACTATACAGGGGGCGAACACCGGGGAGCTGTTTTTT. The whole variable domain, filled in from reference TRBV19 and TRBJ2-2, reads DGGITQSPKYLFRKEGQNVTLSCEQNLNHDAMYWYRQDPGQGLRLIYYSQIVNDFQKGDIAEGYSVSREKKESFPLTVTSAQKNPTAFYLCASSTIQGANTGELFFGEGSRLTVL.

A remark on this clone: Germline and junction disagree at one end, which may indicate a read error. The chain is built from TRBV25-1 and TRBJ2-5; 9 bases map to TRBD1. This CDR3 spans 13 amino acids. Germline V gene data show CDR1 as MGHDK and CDR2 as SYGVNS. CDR3 DNA: TGCGCAACCCGGACAGGGGCGCGAGAGACCCAGTACTTC. This sequence encodes CATRTGARETQYF.

This chain links TRBV5-6 with TRBJ2-7; weak D call: TRBD1 (6 bases). The CDR3 consists of 13 residues. The ends were cut back, 5 bases at V and 3 bases at J, with 12 bases in the middle. Germline-derived CDR1 and CDR2 are SGHDT and YYEEEE. The CDR3 is CASRRTGYYEQYF. CDR3 in DNA: TGTGCCAGCAGACGCACAGGGTACTACGAGCAGTACTTC.

The gene calls are TRBV6-2 or TRBV6-3 and TRBJ2-2; D is perhaps TRBD2 (5 bases). The germline CDR1 and CDR2 sequences are MNHEY and SVGEGT. This CDR3 is 14 amino acids long. V was pared by 5 bases and J by 0 bases, with 7 bases between. CDR3 sequence reads: CASSRLTNTGELFF. The CDR3 nucleotides are TGTGCCAGCAGTCGACTAACGAACACCGGGGAGCTGTTTTTT.

The V call is TRBV5-4, the J call TRBJ2-7, with D perhaps TRBD1 (6 bases). There are 15 residues in the CDR3. V lost 4 bases and J 5 bases, leaving 19 bases between the germline ends. Germline V gene sequence: CDR1 SGHNT, CDR2 YYREEE (reference sequence). This CDR3 is CASSPRGSMVHEQYF. CDR3 coding DNA: TGTGCCAGCAGCCCCAGGGGAAGTATGGTCCACGAGCAGTACTTC.

The V call is TRBV9, the J call TRBJ2-5; TRBD1 aligns across 8 bases. V shed 3 bases, J shed 5 bases, and the junction held 12 bases outside the gene matches. Germline values: CDR1 SGDLS, CDR2 YYNGEE. The CDR3 is 16 residues long. CDR3 sequence: CASSARQGRVLETQYF. In DNA, the CDR3 is TGTGCCAGCAGCGCCCGACAGGGGCGAGTCCTCGAGACCCAGTACTTC.

This clone was counted between two and nine times. The chain combines TRBV12-3 or TRBV12-4 with TRBJ1-1; 7 nucleotides agree with TRBD1. There are 13 residues in the CDR3. With 7 bases clipped from V and 1 base from J, the junction kept 3 bases outside the gene matches. The CDR3, as DNA: TGTGCCAGCAACCGACAGGGGAACACTGAAGCTTTCTTT. Its translation: CASNRQGNTEAFF.

The chain carries TRBV7-9 and TRBJ2-7; D is unresolved. Trimming cost V 1 base and J 6 bases, with 10 bases left between them. There are 13 residues in the CDR3. CDR1 and CDR2 from the germline V gene are SEHNR and FQNEAQ (reference sequence). CDR3 coding DNA: TGTGCCAGCAGCTTAGTTTTGGCTCTCGAGCAGTACTTC. Protein sequence: CASSLVLALEQYF. The variable domain in full, completed from reference TRBV7-9 and TRBJ2-7, reads DTGVSQNPRHKITKRGQNVTFRCDPISEHNRLYWYRQTLGQGPEFLTYFQNEAQLEKSRLLSDRFSAERPKGSFSTLEIQRTEQGDSAMYLCASSLVLALEQYFGPGTRLTVT.

This clone was detected only once. This sequence joins TRBV30 and TRBJ2-1; the match to TRBD2 covers 12 bases. Trimming cost V 3 bases and J 5 bases; bases outside gene matches: 17. CDR1 is GTSNPN, CDR2 SVGIG, per germline (reference sequence). The CDR3 sequence is 19 residues long. The CDR3 bases are TGTGCCTGGAGGCCGCGGACCCCCGTGAGACTAGCGGGGGACAATGAGCAGTTCTTC. This gives the protein CAWRPRTPVRLAGDNEQFF.

The chain joins TRBV19 to TRBJ2-5, with D tentatively TRBD2 (5 bases). The V and J ends lost 6 bases and 2 bases respectively, with 7 bases between them. Germline V gives CDR1 LNHDA, CDR2 SQIVND (reference sequence). The CDR3 is 12 residues long. CDR3 loop: CASRGGQETQYF. The CDR3 nucleotides read TGTGCCAGTAGGGGCGGGCAAGAGACCCAGTACTTC.

The chain employs TRBV18 and TRBJ1-2; no clear D. V was shortened by 6 bases and J by 3 bases, with 14 bases between the two germline ends. CDR3 length: 14 amino acids. CDR1 KGHSH and CDR2 LQKENI come from the germline V gene. The CDR3 region has the DNA TGTGCCAGCTCTCCCGAGGGCAGCTACTATGGCTACACCTTC. Translation gives CASSPEGSYYGYTF.

This chain joins TRBV6-2 or TRBV6-3 and TRBJ1-1; D is unresolved. V was shortened by 2 bases and J by 0 bases, with 7 bases between the two germline ends. The CDR3 runs 14 residues. The germline CDR1 and CDR2 sequences are MNHEY and SVGEGT. CDR3 DNA: TGTGCCAGCAGTTACGAGGCAATGAACACTGAAGCTTTCTTT. Its translation: CASSYEAMNTEAFF.

This rearrangement joins TRBV29-1 to TRBJ2-5; D might be TRBD2 (7 bases). CDR3 size: 14 residues. The germline V gene has CDR1 SQVTM and CDR2 ANQGSEA. V dropped 4 bases and J dropped 5 bases, with 17 bases sitting between them. The CDR3 sequence is CSVVRGGGRETQYF. DNA of the CDR3: TGCAGCGTTGTCCGAGGGGGGGGCCGGGAGACCCAGTACTTC.

The chain joins TRBV19 to TRBJ2-2, with 10 bases that match TRBD2. This CDR3 is built from 18 residues. Looked up from germline, CDR1 is LNHDA and CDR2 is SQIVND (reference sequence). The J segment lost 2 bases and the V segment lost 0 bases, leaving 6 bases of the junction unmatched. The CDR3 DNA follows: TGTGCCAGTAGTATAGATCAATTAGCGGGAGGTAACACCGGGGAGCTGTTTTTT. This translates into CASSIDQLAGGNTGELFF.

This sequence joins TRBV11-3 and TRBJ2-2, with 10 bases aligning to TRBD2. This CDR3 has 16 residues. Per germline, CDR1 SGHNT and CDR2 YENEEA. V was pared by 5 bases and J by 3 bases, with 6 bases of the junction left unmatched. CDR3 in DNA: TGTGCCAGCAGCCGAGGGCTAGCGGGAGACACCGGGGAGCTGTTTTTT. Its translation: CASSRGLAGDTGELFF.

Remarks on this clone: A much more abundant neighbour one base away suggests this may be a read error. The chain uses TRBV11-2 and TRBJ1-1; D perhaps matches TRBD1 (5 bases). Trimming cost V 4 bases and J 1 base, with 10 bases left between them. Germline lookup yields CDR1 SGHAT and CDR2 FQNNGV. The CDR3 spans 14 residues. CDR3 residues: CASSYSGGNTEAFF. CDR3 nucleotides: TGTGCCAGCAGCTACTCCGGGGGGAACACTGAAGCTTTCTTT.

V usage is TRBV28 and J usage is TRBJ2-7; the match to TRBD2 covers 14 bases. Germline trimming cut 4 bases from V and 4 bases from J; bases unmatched to any gene: 3. Germline V CDR1 and CDR2: MDHEN, SYDVKM. The CDR3 is 15 amino acids. The CDR3 loop reads CASSSRLAGGYEQYF. The CDR3 DNA is TGTGCCAGCAGTTCCCGACTAGCGGGGGGGTACGAGCAGTACTTC.

This clone was counted once. The chain links TRBV6-6 to TRBJ2-7; D unclear. Trimming stripped 1 base from V and 7 bases from J, with 8 bases between. In germline, CDR1 is MNHNY, CDR2 SVGAGI (reference sequence). The CDR3 is made up of 12 amino acids. The CDR3 region has the DNA TGTGCCAGCAGTTACTTCGACGGGGAGCAGTACTTC. Residues: CASSYFDGEQYF.

The CDR3 sequence: CASSLGGGWDYGYTF. CDR3 sequence (DNA): TGTGCCAGCAGCTTAGGAGGGGGATGGGACTATGGCTACACCTTC. The chain has TRBV7-2 and TRBJ1-2; possible D gene TRBD1, 6 bases. Per the germline V gene, CDR1 is SGHTA and CDR2 is FQGNSA. This CDR3 comprises 15 residues. Trimming took off 1 base at V and 3 bases at J, with 12 bases between the two ends.